This T cell receptor (beta chain) was recorded in a study of cytomegalovirus exposure and HLA in healthy donors. Across the whole study: An early release of data contained approximately 80 million unique TCRs, which came from HLA-typed donors. General study findings and limits: It was in a later analysis that TCR association rates were seen to vary by HLA locus, highest for DRB1 and lowest for HLA-C.

This clone has just one count. Its target is not known. Donors counted as nominally healthy when sampled, yet unrecorded immune exposures were likely. This CDR3 is 14 amino acids long. Germline-derived CDR1 and CDR2 are GTSNPN and SVGIG (reference sequence). V shed 2 bases, J shed 2 bases, and the junction held 3 bases outside the gene matches. It was with 60 Vbeta and 13 Jbeta primers that the PCR ran. Sequenced by immunoSEQ multiplex PCR; TCRdb stores in-frame clones only, minus some. The top ten clones hold around 1.9% of a sample with 90,000 to 150,000 clones, about 81% of them seen once. The origin of this receptor is a man in his forties or fifties in good health and CMV-seronegative. The chain links TRBV30 to TRBJ1-2, with TRBD1 matching 9 bases. Sample: PBMCs. The CDR3, as DNA: TGTGCCTGGAGTTCGGGACAGGGAAACTATGGCTACACCTTC. This translates into CAWSSGQGNYGYTF.